A single T cell receptor beta chain is shown here with its context. This clone was seen a handful of times. No antigen is known for it. No much larger clone is present one base from it, and per-base qualities are unavailable. The trial excluded patients who had a history of autoimmune disease or were on systemic immunosuppression. Peripheral blood for TCR sequencing was collected from all dose cohorts at baseline, on cycle 4 day 1, and on cycle 7 day 1. Samples were obtained from an open-label, multicenter, first-in-human phase I dose-escalation trial of ivuxolimab. Adults with locally advanced or metastatic head and neck squamous cell, hepatocellular, melanoma or renal cell carcinoma were enrolled in the trial. CD4+ and CD8+ T cells were sorted separately from peripheral blood before TCR sequencing. According to the germline V gene, CDR1 reads KGHSH and CDR2 reads LQKENI. Including the terminal cysteine and phenylalanine, the CDR3 comprises 13 residues. The retained sequence is limited to the CDR3, 39 bases, with the frame set at the first base. Trimming removed 6 bases from V and 4 bases from J, leaving 12 bases between the germline ends.

The source of the sample is a study of OX40 agonist ivuxolimab in advanced cancers. Turning to the overall study: The costimulatory receptor OX40 (CD134) was targeted by ivuxolimab, a fully human IgG2 agonistic monoclonal antibody. Of the roughly 54 dose-escalation patients, hepatocellular carcinoma was present in 19, melanoma in approximately 15, renal cell carcinoma in 9 and head and neck cancer in 9. The purpose of peripheral TCRbeta sequencing was to test whether ivuxolimab changed TCR sequence diversity and led to clonal T-cell expansion. Partial responses were achieved by three dose-escalation patients, of whom one had hepatocellular carcinoma and two had cutaneous melanoma. Patients were allowed to have had prior anti-PD-1, anti-PD-L1 or anti-CTLA-4 therapy, and 30% to 40% of the dose-escalation patients had previously received checkpoint inhibitors. The monotherapy dose-escalation portion (N ≈ 50 patients) of the phase I ivuxolimab trial is reported in the paper. The dose-escalation cohort was 82.7% male with a mean age of about 65 years, ranging from about 20 to 80. Intravenous ivuxolimab was administered to patients every 2 weeks at six dose levels: 0.01, 0.1, 0.3, 1.5, 3 and 10 mg/kg. Findings and caveats that apply to the study as a whole: At doses of 0.1 to 3.0 mg/kg, clonal expansion of both CD4+ and CD8+ blood T cells was observed from baseline to week 6. In partial responders in the 0.1-3.0 mg/kg groups, normalized peripheral clonal expansion was found to be among the lowest, especially among CD8+ T cells. On average, CD8+ T cells showed more expanded clones than CD4+ T cells after ivuxolimab. Low levels of normalized T-cell clonal expansion were also seen in some patients who did not respond. Antigen specificity was not determined for the clonally expanded peripheral T cells.

Genomic DNA was isolated from the sorted cells so that the TCRbeta CDR3 region could be sequenced. TCRbeta CDR3 regions were sequenced using the immunoSEQ Assay. Here the immuneACCESS table is served through TCRdb, limited to in-frame sequences with V and J called. Missing clones are a known gap in these copies; in checked studies unresolved V genes cover under half, and the rest lacks a known reason. The sample data list approximately 60,000 clones, and around 77% of these were observed just once. Of the sample, just under 6.5% falls within the top ten clones. The sample was CD4+ or CD8+ T cells sorted from blood, taken in a trial of the OX40 agonist ivuxolimab. Recombination connected TRBV18 to TRBJ1-2; the D gene is perhaps TRBD1, from 6 matching bases. The receptor's source is an adult with an advanced solid tumor such as melanoma, head and neck, liver or kidney cancer. The DNA is as follows: TGTGCCAGCTCCCCTGGACAGAGCTATGGCTACACCTTC. It translates to CASSPGQSYGYTF.